This T cell receptor (beta chain) was observed in a study of T cell repertoires in cytomegalovirus infection. Study-wide background: Shared public TCR beta signatures pointed to both CMV infection and a matching HLA type.

The germline V gene has CDR1 LNHDA and CDR2 SQIVND (reference sequence). V lost 5 bases to trimming and J lost 1 base, with 14 bases between them. CDR3 length: 15 amino acids. Using its own MiXCR run on the reads, TCRdb lists one record per CDR3 protein. This table has hundreds of thousands of distinct CDR3 sequences, 20% to 25% appearing once. Worth noting for this clonotype: What it binds is not known.

Points from the study as a whole: CMV-specific TCR beta clonotypes restricted by HLA-C were the ones dominating the ex vivo response. The cumulative frequency of public TCR beta families distinguished individuals who carried CMV together with the relevant HLA.

The specimen sequenced was CD8+ T cells from PBMCs. The clonotype originates from a human donor in good health (CMV status not recorded). Some clones in this sample may be carry-over from other donors' samples. The rearrangement links TRBV19 to TRBJ2-5; TRBD1 is a possible D gene (6 bases). The CDR3 loop reads CASSPEGGLQETQYF. The CDR3 bases are TGTGCCAGTAGTCCTGAAGGGGGTCTCCAAGAGACCCAGTACTTC.